This T cell receptor beta chain was retrieved from a study of beta chain features in type 1 diabetes. Whole-study results and caveats: Any role of HLA type in TCRB rearrangement remained unresolved here. Among all four CD4+ subsets, Type 1 diabetes patients had TCRB CDR3s that were moderately but significantly shorter.

The investigators reverse transcribed all of the isolated RNA, so they sequenced expressed TCRB transcripts. Sequencing was performed with immunoSEQ multiplex PCR; in TCRdb, only in-frame clones are kept and a portion is missing. Of under 250,000 clones in the sample, around an eighth are singletons; the top ten hold around 0.025%. A word on this clone: The antigen is not known.

With 6 bases removed from V and 7 bases from J, the gap between germline ends came to 12 bases. Germline V CDR1 and CDR2: MNHNS, SASEGT. The CDR3 is 12 amino acids. Sequenced input: naive CD4+ T cells from blood. The chain couples TRBV6-1 to TRBJ1-2; TRBD1 might be the D (6 bases). The TCR sequence derives from a woman aged 40 to 50 in good health. DNA of the CDR3: TGTGCCAGCAGCACGGGACAAGCTGGCTACACCTTC. Translated, it gives CASSTGQAGYTF.